Following are 3 T cell receptor beta chains from one sample sequenced in a study of metastatic and nonmetastatic thyroid tumors. All patients reached thyroid surgery having received no treatment beforehand. From the PCR reads, TCRdb re-called clones with MiXCR. The table lists about 21,000 clones, about 28% of them singletons. The sample consisted of tumor tissue. All receptors derive from a male donor with papillary thyroid cancer or a benign thyroid nodule (not recorded which). Some clones in this sample may be carry-over from other donors' samples.

This clone was detected only a few times. Given a much more abundant clone one base away, this may be a read error. The same CDR3 also results from other DNA sequences found in this sample. The chain uses TRBV28 and TRBJ1-5, with 7 bases matching TRBD1. Germline CDR1 reads MDHEN; CDR2 reads SYDVKM. The J segment lost 4 bases and the V segment lost 7 bases, leaving 4 bases of the junction unmatched. The CDR3 sequence is 13 residues long. CDR3 DNA sequence: TGTGCCAGCATATCAGGGGGGAATCAGCCCCAGCATTTT. It codes for CASISGGNQPQHF.

This CDR3 reads CASRTQGAGTEAFF. Written as DNA, the CDR3 is TGTGCCAGCAGGACTCAGGGGGCGGGCACTGAAGCTTTCTTT. This sequence joins TRBV13 and TRBJ1-1; 8 nucleotides agree with TRBD1. Germline V gene data show CDR1 as PRHDT and CDR2 as FYEKMQ (reference sequence). Trimming cost V 6 bases and J 4 bases; bases outside gene matches: 7. This CDR3 has 14 amino acids.

This clone was counted many times. The gene calls are TRBV7-9 and TRBJ2-7; TRBD2 aligns across 14 bases. This CDR3 comprises 15 residues. Germline CDR1 and CDR2: SEHNR and FQNEAQ (reference sequence). V was pared by 0 bases and J by 6 bases, with 1 base of the junction left unmatched. CDR3 sequence (DNA): TGTGCCAGCAGCTTAGCGGGACTAGCGGGAGCCGAGCAGTACTTC. It is translated as CASSLAGLAGAEQYF.